These 17 T cell receptor beta chains share one sample of origin, sequenced in a study of T-cell reconstitution after alpha-beta-depleted transplantation in children. The TCRbeta library was prepared with unique molecular identifiers. TCRdb re-called the PCR reads through MiXCR, storing one row per CDR3 protein. This sample carries around 450,000 distinct CDR3 sequences, about 17% of them seen once, and the ten largest clones take under 30%. The source was PBMCs, mostly from graft donor cells, collected 360 days after TCRalphabeta/CD19-depleted stem cell transplant. The receptors come from a boy less than two years old who had a stem cell transplant for Wiskott-Aldrich syndrome, so the T cells may come from the graft donor.

The chain uses TRBV11-2 and TRBJ2-3; D possibly corresponds to TRBD1 (5 bases). Germline V gene lookup returns CDR1 SGHAT and CDR2 FQNNGV. The CDR3 is 11 amino acids. Trimming cost V 3 bases and J 10 bases, with 8 bases left between them. The CDR3 region has the DNA TGTGCCAGCAGCTTCAGGGAAGCGCAGTATTTT. Translating it yields CASSFREAQYF.

The gene calls are TRBV7-1 and TRBJ2-3; TRBD1 agrees at 11 bases. TRBV7-1 is an open reading frame whose function is uncertain. V gave up 3 bases and J gave up 2 bases; unmatched junction bases: 7. This CDR3 is built from 17 residues. CDR3 bases: TGTGCCAGCAGCTCCGGGACAGGGGGTCCCCCCACAGATACGCAGTATTTT. Translation gives CASSSGTGGPPTDTQYF.

This clonotype has only a few counts. The CDR3 coding sequence is TGTGCCAGCAGGCAGCGGGGTCCCTCCTACAATGAGCAGTTCTTC. Amino acid sequence: CASRQRGPSYNEQFF. V and J are TRBV6-1 and TRBJ2-1; 7 bases match TRBD2. The germline gives CDR1 MNHNS, CDR2 SASEGT. The CDR3 consists of 15 residues. V lost 6 bases, J lost 0 bases, and 5 bases stayed unmatched.

This clonotype was seen a few times. The chain links TRBV5-1 to TRBJ2-7; 8 bases align to TRBD2. In germline, CDR1 is SGHRS, CDR2 YFSETQ. CDR3 size: 15 residues. Losses at the gene ends were 4 bases for V and 0 bases for J; bases not matched to a gene: 6. Here the CDR3 reads CASSPVAGNSYEQYF. CDR3 bases: TGCGCCAGCAGCCCCGTAGCGGGAAACTCCTACGAGCAGTACTTC.

V usage is TRBV4-2 and J usage is TRBJ2-7; D remains unclear. With 1 base removed from V and 5 bases from J, the gap between germline ends came to 30 bases. The CDR3 sequence is 20 residues long. The germline V gene has CDR1 LGHNA and CDR2 YNFKEQ. This CDR3 is CASSQGITRRRKGSFHEQYF. The CDR3 region has the DNA TGTGCCAGCAGCCAAGGGATAACCAGGCGGCGTAAAGGGTCCTTCCACGAGCAGTACTTC.

V is TRBV12-3 or TRBV12-4 and J is TRBJ2-4; D gene ambiguous. Trimming left V 6 bases short and J 5 bases short, with 14 bases between. This CDR3 comprises 14 residues. The CDR3, as DNA: TGTGCCAGCAGGGGATTCTCAAGGGAAAACATTCAGTACTTC. Translated: CASRGFSRENIQYF.

This clonotype has just a few counts. The rearrangement uses TRBV5-1 and TRBJ2-7, with D unresolved. CDR3 length: 14 residues. V gave up 4 bases and J gave up 0 bases, with 11 bases separating them. CDR1 is SGHRS, CDR2 YFSETQ, per germline. In DNA, the CDR3 is TGCGCCAGCAGCCGAGACGGGTACTCCTACGAGCAGTACTTC. Translated, it gives CASSRDGYSYEQYF. Combining the CDR3 with reference TRBV5-1 and TRBJ2-7 gives the whole variable domain KAGVTQTPRYLIKTRGQQVTLSCSPISGHRSVSWYQQTPGQGLQFLFEYFSETQRNKGNFPGRFSGRQFSNSRSEMNVSTLELGDSALYLCASSRDGYSYEQYFGPGTRLTVT.

The V call is TRBV6-6, the J call TRBJ1-4, with D tentatively TRBD1 (5 bases). Trimming removed 6 bases at V and 7 bases at J, with 12 bases between. The germline V gene encodes CDR1 MNHNY and CDR2 SVGAGI (reference sequence). The CDR3 covers 13 residues. The CDR3 spells CASRRQGGEKLFF. The CDR3 DNA is TGTGCCAGCAGGCGGCAGGGCGGTGAAAAACTGTTTTTT.

This clonotype was found a few times. V usage is TRBV27 and J usage is TRBJ2-7; 7 nucleotides align to TRBD2. CDR3 length equals 13 residues. Per the germline V gene, CDR1 is MNHEY and CDR2 is SMNVEV (reference sequence). J lost 5 bases, V lost 6 bases, and 7 bases had no gene match. The CDR3 DNA follows: TGTGCCAGCAGCTGGACTAGTTCCCACGAGCAGTACTTC. It translates to CASSWTSSHEQYF.

The V and J genes are TRBV12-3 or TRBV12-4 and TRBJ2-3, with TRBD2 as a possible D gene (6 bases). V shed 3 bases and J shed 0 bases, with 10 bases lying between them. The CDR3 spans 15 residues. The CDR3: CASSFGGFSTDTQYF. The CDR3 DNA reads TGTGCCAGCAGTTTCGGGGGTTTTAGCACAGATACGCAGTATTTT.

The V gene is TRBV20-1, the J gene TRBJ2-1; 9 positions match TRBD2. V gave up 1 base and J gave up 7 bases; unmatched junction bases: 5. Germline V gene lookup returns CDR1 DFQATT and CDR2 SNEGSKA (reference sequence). The length of the CDR3 is 14 residues. CDR3 sequence: CSARVAGGRNEQFF. The CDR3 DNA reads as TGCAGTGCTAGAGTCGCGGGGGGGAGGAATGAGCAGTTCTTC.

The genes are TRBV6-5 and TRBJ2-5; the D is unclear. V was cut by 2 bases and J by 4 bases, with 8 bases left in between. CDR1 is MNHEY, CDR2 SVGAGI, per germline. This CDR3 contains 13 residues. The CDR3 reads CASSYGSPETQYF. In DNA, the CDR3 is TGTGCCAGCAGTTACGGTAGCCCAGAGACCCAGTACTTC.

This clonotype was seen many times. The chain recombines TRBV7-2 with TRBJ2-5; 14 nucleotides line up with TRBD2. The length of the CDR3 is 16 residues. Looked up from germline, CDR1 is SGHTA and CDR2 is FQGNSA. Losses at the gene ends were 5 bases for V and 3 bases for J; bases not matched to a gene: 5. This CDR3 reads CASSPGTSGSKETQYF. CDR3 in DNA: TGTGCCAGCAGCCCGGGGACTAGCGGGAGCAAAGAGACCCAGTACTTC.

This clonotype was seen more than once but under ten times. This chain links TRBV20-1 with TRBJ1-1; no firm D call. Between the trimmed V and J ends, which lost 3 bases and 0 bases, there was a span of 14 bases. Germline V gene data show CDR1 as DFQATT and CDR2 as SNEGSKA (reference sequence). The CDR3 loop spans 15 amino acids. The CDR3 sequence: CSASTFDTLNTEAFF. The DNA for the CDR3 is TGCAGTGCTAGCACATTCGACACTCTGAACACTGAAGCTTTCTTT.

This chain uses TRBV12-2 with TRBJ2-3; the table's D call TRBD1 went unverified against the DNA. TRBV12-2 is classified as a pseudogene. The CDR3 is made up of 16 amino acids. CDR3 sequence reads: CASRPRKGAPTDTQYF. The CDR3 DNA reads TGTGCAAGTCGCCCACGAAAGGGGGCCCCCACAGATACGCAGTATTTT.

This clonotype was counted a single time. The rearrangement links TRBV7-2 to TRBJ2-7, with TRBD1 matching over 8 bases. Germline CDR1 reads SGHTA; CDR2 reads FQGNSA. The junction had 10 bases not matched to a gene; V was cut back by 5 bases and J by 4 bases. CDR3 length: 15 residues. For the CDR3, the DNA is TGTGCCAGCAGCGGGCCCGGGACAGGACGATACGAGCAGTACTTC. The encoded protein is CASSGPGTGRYEQYF.

This clonotype was picked up a small number of times. This chain uses TRBV4-1 with TRBJ1-1; D uncertain. With 1 base removed from V and 4 bases from J, the gap between germline ends came to 10 bases. Germline-derived CDR1 and CDR2 are MGHRA and YSYEKL. This CDR3 contains 14 residues. The CDR3: CASSQVGSGTEAFF. The CDR3 DNA sequence: TGCGCCAGCAGCCAAGTGGGGTCCGGCACTGAAGCTTTCTTT.